The subject of this entry is one T cell receptor beta chain. What it recognizes is unknown. This CDR3 spans 16 amino acids. V shed 1 base and J shed 2 bases, with 13 bases lying between them. Germline V gene lookup returns CDR1 SEHNR and CDR2 FQNEAQ (reference sequence). Primers for the PCR totalled 60 Vbeta and 13 Jbeta. Using immunoSEQ multiplex PCR, the repertoire was profiled, and TCRdb retains in-frame clones only, with some absent. This table has roughly 150,000 clones, approximately 83% appearing once. This entry is derived from a study of cytomegalovirus exposure and HLA in healthy donors. Study-level background: Among the approximately 420 donors who were genotyped, about 86% fell in the genetic ancestry cluster that is associated with self-reported Caucasian donors. Study findings and constraints: A few chains tied to CMV proved CMV antigen-specific in vitro.

The chain links TRBV7-9 to TRBJ2-3; D perhaps matches TRBD2 (5 bases). This clonotype originated in a woman between 40 and 55 years old in good health and CMV-seronegative. The sequencing input was PBMCs. The CDR3 region has the DNA TGTGCCAGCAGCTTAGACGGGCGGGTCGACACAGATACGCAGTATTTT. As protein: CASSLDGRVDTDTQYF.